The clone carrying this TCR beta chain was recorded once. No antigen is known for it. Germline lookup yields CDR1 SGHNT and CDR2 YYREEE (reference sequence). The CDR3 is 15 residues long. V lost 2 bases to trimming and J lost 3 bases, with 11 bases between them. The sample originates from a study of cytomegalovirus exposure and HLA in healthy donors. Whole-study results and caveats: Relative to the approximately 630-donor mean, N-insertions were reportedly fewer in an Asian-associated ancestry cluster in a later analysis. The authors considered a cluster of highly shared sequence variants likely to be a sequencing artifact.

PCR was performed using 60 Vbeta and 13 Jbeta primers. Clones were read by immunoSEQ multiplex PCR, and TCRdb kept only the in-frame ones, dropping some. The sample holds about 34,000 clones; about 67% are singletons and the top ten take around 10%. The rearrangement uses TRBV5-4 and TRBJ2-2, with a possible D match to TRBD1 (5 bases). Material for sequencing was PBMCs. The receptor was derived from a man aged 40-49 years in good health and CMV-seropositive. DNA for the CDR3: TGTGCCAGCAGCTTACAGGCAGGGTACACCGGGGAGCTGTTTTTT. The encoded protein is CASSLQAGYTGELFF.